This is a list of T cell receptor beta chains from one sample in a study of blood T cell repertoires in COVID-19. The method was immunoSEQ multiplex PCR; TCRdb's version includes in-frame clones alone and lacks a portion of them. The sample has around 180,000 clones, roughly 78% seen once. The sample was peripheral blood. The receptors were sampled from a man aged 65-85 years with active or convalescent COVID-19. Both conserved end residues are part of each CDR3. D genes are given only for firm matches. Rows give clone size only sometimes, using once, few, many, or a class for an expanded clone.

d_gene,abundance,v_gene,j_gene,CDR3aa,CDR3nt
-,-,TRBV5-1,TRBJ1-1,CASSWDTLSKTEAFF,TGCGCCAGCAGCTGGGACACACTCTCCAAGACTGAAGCTTTCTTT
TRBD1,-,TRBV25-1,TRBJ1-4,CASSEYSRTGGDEKLFF,TGTGCCAGCAGTGAATATTCCCGGACAGGGGGCGATGAAAAACTGTTTTTT
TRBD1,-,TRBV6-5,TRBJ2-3,CASKPGQSTDTQYF,TGTGCCAGCAAACCGGGACAGAGCACAGATACGCAGTATTTT
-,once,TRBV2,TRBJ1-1,CASNRGAEAFF,TGTGCCAGCAATAGAGGCGCTGAAGCTTTCTTT
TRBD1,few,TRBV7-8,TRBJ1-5,CASSLVYGGQGNQPQHF,TGTGCCAGCAGCTTAGTGTATGGTGGACAGGGCAATCAGCCCCAGCATTTT
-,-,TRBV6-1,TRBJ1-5,CASSEVRVTGQPQHF,TGTGCCAGCAGTGAAGTCAGGGTCACGGGCCAGCCCCAGCATTTT
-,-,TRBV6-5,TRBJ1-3,CASRTRTRNTIYF,TGTGCCAGCAGAACAAGAACCCGAAACACCATATATTTT
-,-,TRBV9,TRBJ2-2,CASSVASTGWTGELFF,TGTGCCAGCAGCGTAGCCTCTACGGGTTGGACCGGGGAGCTGTTTTTT
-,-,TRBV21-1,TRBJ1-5,CASSPRTRTGPNNQPQHF,TGTGCCAGCAGCCCAAGGACCAGGACAGGGCCCAACAATCAGCCCCAGCATTTT
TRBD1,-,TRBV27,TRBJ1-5,CASGPIGTGGSSNQPQHF,TGTGCCAGCGGCCCCATCGGGACAGGGGGGAGTAGCAATCAGCCCCAGCATTTT
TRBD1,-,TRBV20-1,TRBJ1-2,CSASIDRGDYGYTF,TGCAGTGCTAGTATCGACAGGGGGGACTATGGCTACACCTTC